These T cell receptor beta chains were read from a single sample in a study of shared clonotypes between healthy human individuals. The table came from immunoSEQ multiplex PCR; TCRdb's copy has only in-frame clones and leaves some out. The repertoire includes fewer than 850,000 clones, roughly 88% of them detected once, and about 34% sits in the top ten. Sequencing was done on a sample of memory CD8+ T cells from PBMCs. The receptors stem from a man between 18 and 35 years old in good health. Some clones in this sample may be carry-over from other donors' samples. CDR3s include the opening cysteine and the closing phenylalanine or tryptophan. D genes are given only for firm matches. The listing skips clone size in some rows; elsewhere it reads once, few, many or a size class.

j_gene,v_gene,abundance,d_gene,CDR3nt,CDR3aa
TRBJ2-1,TRBV19,-,-,TGTGCCAGCCTACCCAAGGGATCACAACCCTCCTACAATGAGCAGTTCTTC,CASLPKGSQPSYNEQFF
TRBJ2-6,TRBV27,-,-,TGTGCCAGCAGTTTATTGGACGGATCAGACGTCCTGACTTTC,CASSLLDGSDVLTF
TRBJ2-3,TRBV10-3,-,TRBD2,TGTGCCATCAGTGAGTTATTAGCGGGAGGGGCGACAGATACGCAGTATTTT,CAISELLAGGATDTQYF
TRBJ2-3,TRBV29-1,-,TRBD2,TGCAGCGTTGCGGGGGGGGAACGGGGAGAAAAGCAGTATTTT,CSVAGGERGEKQYF
TRBJ2-5,TRBV4-2,-,-,TGTGCCAGCAGCCCCGGACCCCTCGGATCACACGGCTTCGGGGAGACCCAGTACTTC,CASSPGPLGSHGFGETQYF
TRBJ2-1,TRBV11-2,-,TRBD2,TGTGCCAGCAGCAATAGCGGGACCTACAATGAGCAGTTCTTC,CASSNSGTYNEQFF
TRBJ2-1,TRBV7-9,-,-,TGTGCCAGCAGCTTAGATGAGCAGTTCTTC,CASSLDEQFF
TRBJ2-2,TRBV5-5,-,-,TGTGCCAGCAGCTGGGGGCCCAGCTTCACCGGGGAGCTGTTTTTT,CASSWGPSFTGELFF
TRBJ2-7,TRBV11-2,-,-,TGTGCCAGCAGCTCCTGGGCGGGGCGAGCGGGCTATTACGAGCAGTACTTC,CASSSWAGRAGYYEQYF
TRBJ2-2,TRBV7-9,-,TRBD1,TGTGCCAGCAGCCCCCGACAGGGGGCGCGCACCGGGGAGCTGTTTTTT,CASSPRQGARTGELFF
TRBJ1-1,TRBV19,-,-,TGTGCCAGTAGTATGATGGAGGGGTGGACTGAAGCTTTCTTT,CASSMMEGWTEAFF
TRBJ1-4,TRBV7-9,-,-,TGTGCCAGCACCGGAAGAACAGAGATTAATGAAAAACTGTTTTTT,CASTGRTEINEKLFF
TRBJ1-5,TRBV4-1,-,-,TGCGCCAGCAGCCAAGCTGGGGGGGCCACTAGCAATCAGCCCCAGCATTTT,CASSQAGGATSNQPQHF
TRBJ2-2,TRBV6-5,-,-,TGTGCCGTAGGCACCGGGGAGCTGTTTTTT,CAVGTGELFF
TRBJ2-1,TRBV19,-,-,TGTGCCAGTAGTATCTGGCGGCACTCCTACAATGAGCAGTTCTTC,CASSIWRHSYNEQFF
TRBJ2-3,TRBV28,-,-,TGTGCCAGCAGTTTTCTGCTAGCGAGGGGCGATACGCAGTATTTT,CASSFLLARGDTQYF
TRBJ1-2,TRBV7-9,-,-,TGTGCCAGCAGCTCCTCGCCCCGGGGGGGCAAGAACTATGGCTACACCTTC,CASSSSPRGGKNYGYTF
TRBJ2-3,TRBV30,once,TRBD2,TGTGCCTGGAGTGGCCCAACCGACCCAGGCGTAAAGCGGGAGTGGAGGACAGATACGCAGTATTTT,CAWSGPTDPGVKREWRTDTQYF
TRBJ2-2,TRBV28,-,-,TGTGCCATCCGGGACAACACCGGGGAGCTGTTTTTT,CAIRDNTGELFF
TRBJ1-4,TRBV4-1,-,-,TGCGCCAGCAGCCAAGTGGGGAATGGGGCGGCTAATGAAAAACTGTTTTTT,CASSQVGNGAANEKLFF
TRBJ2-5,TRBV28,-,TRBD2,TGTGCCAGCAGTTTCCGATTTCGGGCTAGCGGTCAAGAGACCCAGTACTTC,CASSFRFRASGQETQYF
TRBJ2-3,TRBV28,-,-,TGTGCCAGCAGTTTGGAGGGTAGCACAGATACGCAGTATTTT,CASSLEGSTDTQYF
TRBJ2-1,TRBV28,-,-,TGTGCCAGCAGTTTATTTGGGAATGAGCAGTTCTTC,CASSLFGNEQFF
TRBJ1-1,TRBV15,few,-,TGTGCCACCAGCAGGGGGGGTTCGGGAACTGAAGCTTTCTTT,CATSRGGSGTEAFF
TRBJ1-1,TRBV28,few,-,TGTGCCAGCAGATACGCCTACGGAACACTGGGAGCTTTCTTT,CASRYAYGTLGAFF
TRBJ2-6,TRBV7-2,-,-,TGTGCCAGCTTCCAGCGGACAGCGCTCTCTGGGGCCAACGTCCTGACTTTC,CASFQRTALSGANVLTF
TRBJ2-5,TRBV7-5,-,-,TGTGTCAGAAGCTCGCAGCAGGTTCGGTACAACCAAGAGACCCAGTACTTC,CVRSSQQVRYNQETQYF
TRBJ2-7,TRBV28,many,-,TGTGCCAGCAGTTTATGGGCAAAAGGCCTCCACGAGCAGTACTTC,CASSLWAKGLHEQYF
TRBJ2-2,TRBV29-1,-,-,TGCAGCGTTGTAAATACGAACACCGGGGAGCTGTTTTTT,CSVVNTNTGELFF
TRBJ2-7,TRBV25-1,-,-,TGTGCCAGCAGTTTAGAACTCCCTTCCTACGAGCAGTACTTC,CASSLELPSYEQYF
TRBJ2-3,TRBV11-2,-,-,TGTGCCAGCAGCTTAGGCCGGAGCACAGATACGCAGTATTTT,CASSLGRSTDTQYF
TRBJ2-7,TRBV9,-,TRBD1,TGTGCCAGCGGGACAGGCGGAAGCTCCTACGAGCAGTACTTC,CASGTGGSSYEQYF
TRBJ2-7,TRBV27,-,-,TGTGCCAGCAGCTCCGGTTACGAGCAGTACTTC,CASSSGYEQYF
TRBJ1-2,TRBV5-6,-,TRBD1,TGTGCCAGCAGCTTGGTGCAGGGGGACGGCTACACCTTC,CASSLVQGDGYTF
TRBJ2-2,TRBV27,-,-,TGTGCCACCAAGAGGGAGGGGGTTGGCACCGGGGAGCTGTTTTTT,CATKREGVGTGELFF
TRBJ1-1,TRBV4-1,-,-,TGCGCCAGCAGCCTACGACAAGGGGGGAACACTGAAGCTTTCTTT,CASSLRQGGNTEAFF
TRBJ2-7,TRBV5-8,-,-,TGTGCCAGCAGCTCGGGACTCCCCGTGCAGTACTTC,CASSSGLPVQYF
TRBJ2-7,TRBV6-6,-,-,TGTGCCAGCAGAACTTGGGGTGGCTACGAGCAGTACTTC,CASRTWGGYEQYF
TRBJ2-1,TRBV27,once,TRBD2,TGTGCCAGCTACGCCAGGACTAGCGGGACGAATGAGCAGTTCTTC,CASYARTSGTNEQFF
TRBJ1-2,TRBV27,-,-,TGTGCCAGCAGTCCCCAGGGCGCCTACTATGGCTACACCTTC,CASSPQGAYYGYTF
TRBJ1-1,TRBV9,-,TRBD1,TGTGCCAGCAGCGTGACAGGGGCTAACACTGAAGCTTTCTTT,CASSVTGANTEAFF
TRBJ2-7,TRBV2,-,-,TGTGCCAGCAGTGAACGGCCCGAACCCTACGAGCAGTACTTC,CASSERPEPYEQYF
TRBJ2-1,TRBV7-3,-,TRBD2,TGTGCCAGCAGCTACAGCGGGAGCATGTACAATGAGCAGTTCTTC,CASSYSGSMYNEQFF
TRBJ2-7,TRBV30,-,TRBD2,TGTGCCTGGAGTGTACCTGAGCGGGAGATCCACGAGCAGTACTTC,CAWSVPEREIHEQYF
TRBJ1-1,TRBV29-1,-,-,TGCAGCGTTGAAGCGGGGGGTACTGAAGCTTTCTTT,CSVEAGGTEAFF
TRBJ2-3,TRBV9,-,TRBD1,TGTGCCAGCGGTTCCTACGGACAGGTAGGAGATACGCAGTATTTT,CASGSYGQVGDTQYF
TRBJ2-5,TRBV6-6,-,-,TGTGCCAGCAGTTACACCCCGGGCCTGGAAGGGACCCAGTACTTC,CASSYTPGLEGTQYF
TRBJ2-2,TRBV27,-,-,TGTGCCAGCAGCCCTAGCGACACCGGGGAGCTGTTTTTT,CASSPSDTGELFF
TRBJ2-2,TRBV29-1,-,TRBD2,TGCAGCGTTGTAGCCCAAACCCAACGGGAGGGCTTACGTACCGGGGAGCTGTTTTTT,CSVVAQTQREGLRTGELFF
TRBJ2-3,TRBV28,-,TRBD2,TGTGCCAGCAGTCCAGCGGGAGGACGGCCTAGCACAGATACGCAGTATTTT,CASSPAGGRPSTDTQYF